The 32 T cell receptor beta chains below all came from one sample that was sequenced in a study of blood T cell repertoires in COVID-19. Assay: immunoSEQ multiplex PCR; the TCRdb copy retains only in-frame clones and omits some. Of 140,000 to 150,000 clones listed, around 80% are singletons. The sequencing sample was made of peripheral blood. These receptors originate from a man between 65 and 85 years old who had recovered from COVID-19.

The chain combines TRBV6-5 with TRBJ2-5, with D maybe TRBD2 (5 bases). The germline gives CDR1 MNHEY, CDR2 SVGAGI. The V end was cut by 8 bases, the J end by 5 bases, with 15 bases between. This CDR3 has 13 residues. CDR3 region: CASGRESWETQYF. CDR3 nucleotide sequence: TGTGCCAGCGGTAGGGAGTCGTGGGAGACCCAGTACTTC.

The rearrangement links TRBV2 to TRBJ2-6; D may be TRBD1 (6 bases). There are 17 residues in the CDR3. The germline CDR1 and CDR2 sequences are SNHLY and FYNNEI. The V and J ends lost 6 bases and 0 bases respectively, with 15 bases between them. The CDR3 bases are TGTGCCAGCAGCCGCGTACCACAGGGCTCTGGGGCCAACGTCCTGACTTTC. Translating it yields CASSRVPQGSGANVLTF.

The J gene is TRBJ2-3, the V gene TRBV5-4; 14 positions agree with TRBD2. V dropped 2 bases and J dropped 1; count of bases not matched to a gene: 6. Germline CDR1 is SGHNT and CDR2 is YYREEE (reference sequence). The CDR3 extends over 18 amino acids. CDR3 in amino acids: CASSFRGTSGGRTDTQYF. In DNA form, the CDR3 reads TGTGCCAGCAGCTTTAGAGGGACTAGCGGGGGCCGCACAGATACGCAGTATTTT.

This clone showed up just a few times. The J gene is TRBJ2-2, the V gene TRBV19; unclear D gene. Germline-derived CDR1 and CDR2 are LNHDA and SQIVND (reference sequence). V was cut by 7 bases and J by 0 bases, with 15 bases left in between. This CDR3 has 16 amino acids. The CDR3 coding sequence is TGTGCCAGTAAAAATCAGCGACTGTCGAACACCGGGGAGCTGTTTTTT. Translating gives CASKNQRLSNTGELFF.

This clone showed up just a few times. The rearrangement joins TRBV19 to TRBJ2-7, with 10 bases that match TRBD1. The CDR3 runs 14 residues. V lost 7 bases to trimming and J lost 4 bases; unmatched junction nucleotides: 7. Germline loops: CDR1 LNHDA, CDR2 SQIVND (reference sequence). CDR3 sequence reads: CASNPGTGAYEQYF. DNA of the CDR3: TGTGCCAGTAACCCCGGGACAGGGGCATACGAGCAGTACTTC.

V gene TRBV27 combines with J gene TRBJ1-2; no reliable D call. V was shortened by 5 bases and J by 0 bases, with 10 bases between the two germline ends. The CDR3 covers 14 residues. Germline values: CDR1 MNHEY, CDR2 SMNVEV (reference sequence). The CDR3 region is CASSTHNTNYGYTF. The CDR3 DNA follows: TGTGCCAGCAGTACCCATAACACTAACTATGGCTACACCTTC.

The V gene is TRBV5-4, the J gene TRBJ2-3; weak D call: TRBD2 (5 bases). This CDR3 has 15 amino acids. Trimming left V 4 bases short and J 0 bases short, with 12 bases between. CDR1 SGHNT and CDR2 YYREEE come from the germline V gene (reference sequence). This chain's CDR3 is CASSPGLASTDTQYF. The DNA for the CDR3 is TGTGCCAGCAGCCCCGGACTCGCCAGCACAGATACGCAGTATTTT.

This clone was counted between two and nine times. The rearrangement joins TRBV12-2 to TRBJ2-7; the listed D gene, TRBD2, was not tested against the DNA. TRBV12-2 is deemed a pseudogene. This CDR3 has 15 residues. As DNA, the CDR3 is TGTGCAAGTCGCTTTTTTAGCGGGAGGCCCGCCGAGCAGTACTTC. The encoded protein is CASRFFSGRPAEQYF.

The rearrangement joins TRBV19 to TRBJ2-7, with 12 bases matching TRBD2. J was trimmed by 0 bases and V by 3 bases; bases with no gene match: 6. The germline V gene has CDR1 LNHDA and CDR2 SQIVND (reference sequence). This CDR3 contains 17 residues. CDR3 DNA sequence: TGTGCCAGTAGTATTTCCGGACTAGCGGGGAGCTCCTACGAGCAGTACTTC. Translating gives CASSISGLAGSSYEQYF.

This chain links TRBV7-8 with TRBJ2-5; 7 bases line up with TRBD1. Germline lookup yields CDR1 SGHVS and CDR2 FQNEAQ. V lost 6 bases, J lost 5 bases, and 15 bases stayed unmatched. This CDR3 is built from 16 residues. CDR3 nucleotide sequence: TGTGCCAGCAGTTCTACTTACACAGGGGCTATGGAGACCCAGTACTTC. Amino acid sequence: CASSSTYTGAMETQYF. Full variable domain (outside the CDR3, taken from reference TRBV7-8 and TRBJ2-5): GAGVSQSPRYKVAKRGQDVALRCDPISGHVSLFWYQQALGQGPEFLTYFQNEAQLDKSGLPSDRFFAERPEGSVSTLKIQRTQQEDSAVYLCASSSTYTGAMETQYFGPGTRLLVL.

The V and J genes are TRBV9 and TRBJ2-7; TRBD1 might be the D (5 bases). From germline, CDR1 is SGDLS and CDR2 YYNGEE. The CDR3 consists of 15 residues. Trimming took 0 bases from V and 0 from J, leaving 10 bases between them. CDR3 DNA: TGTGCCAGCAGCGTAGCTCAGGGCAGCTCCTACGAGCAGTACTTC. Translation gives CASSVAQGSSYEQYF.

The rearrangement joins TRBV5-1 to TRBJ2-7; 8 bases align to TRBD1. With 0 bases clipped from V and 3 bases from J, the junction kept 5 bases outside the gene matches. CDR1 SGHRS and CDR2 YFSETQ come from the germline V gene. The CDR3 spans 15 residues. CDR3 in amino acids: CASSLGGTGLYEQYF. Here the CDR3 DNA reads TGCGCCAGCAGCTTGGGGGGGACAGGACTCTACGAGCAGTACTTC.

The chain combines TRBV6-1 with TRBJ2-3, with TRBD1 identical over 7 bases. The CDR3 runs to 16 residues. Germline CDR1 MNHNS, CDR2 SASEGT. With 0 bases clipped from V and 3 bases from J, the junction kept 6 bases outside the gene matches. The CDR3 protein is CASSEARGQSTDTQYF. The CDR3 coding sequence is TGTGCCAGCAGTGAAGCGAGGGGACAGTCAACAGATACGCAGTATTTT.

The rearrangement joins TRBV5-1 to TRBJ2-1; 7 bases are shared with TRBD1. The CDR3 runs 19 residues. J lost 8 bases, V lost 0 bases, and 20 bases had no gene match. Germline V gene data show CDR1 as SGHRS and CDR2 as YFSETQ. CDR3 protein: CASSLEGDRVKIYSDEQFF. CDR3 nucleotide sequence: TGCGCCAGCAGCTTGGAGGGGGACAGAGTTAAGATCTATAGCGATGAGCAGTTCTTC.

The genes are TRBV6-2 or TRBV6-3 and TRBJ2-3; TRBD1 matches 9 bases. The CDR3 is 19 residues long. CDR1 and CDR2 from the germline V gene are MNHEY and SVGEGT. V shed 5 bases, J shed 2 bases, and the junction held 17 bases outside the gene matches. Here the CDR3 reads CASSPGTGRAYLSTDTQYF. In DNA, the CDR3 is TGTGCCAGCAGTCCCGGGACAGGGCGCGCATACTTATCCACAGATACGCAGTATTTT.

The V call is TRBV6-5, the J call TRBJ2-2; 9 nucleotides align to TRBD1. V shed 6 bases and J 3 bases; nucleotides not matched to a gene: 2. Germline V gives CDR1 MNHEY, CDR2 SVGAGI. This CDR3 comprises 14 residues. This CDR3 reads CASSRDRDTGELFF. The DNA of the CDR3 is TGTGCCAGCAGCCGGGACAGGGACACCGGGGAGCTGTTTTTT.

The chain joins TRBV4-1 to TRBJ1-6; D may be TRBD1 (5 bases). Germline V lookup: CDR1 MGHRA, CDR2 YSYEKL. There are 16 residues in the CDR3. The V gene lost 4 bases and the J gene lost 2 bases, with 12 bases spanning the gap. The chain's CDR3 is CASSPRALAYNSPLHF. Written as DNA, the CDR3 is TGCGCCAGCAGCCCCAGGGCTTTGGCCTATAATTCACCCCTCCACTTT.

The rearrangement links TRBV12-5 to TRBJ2-3, with 7 bases that match TRBD2. This CDR3 comprises 14 residues. The V and J ends lost 4 bases and 6 bases, in that order; junction bases with no gene match: 7. Looked up from germline, CDR1 is LGHNT and CDR2 is FRNRAP. The CDR3: CASGSGLDPDTQYF. DNA for the CDR3: TGTGCTAGTGGTTCCGGACTAGATCCGGATACGCAGTATTTT.

The chain employs TRBV2 and TRBJ1-4; D ambiguous. Germline V gene sequence: CDR1 SNHLY, CDR2 FYNNEI. V gave up 6 bases and J gave up 0 bases, with 8 bases separating them. The CDR3 runs to 14 residues. The CDR3 region is CASRGSATNEKLFF. CDR3 DNA: TGTGCCAGCAGGGGGAGCGCAACTAATGAAAAACTGTTTTTT.

The rearrangement joins TRBV6-5 to TRBJ2-7; 9 positions agree with TRBD1. This CDR3 comprises 14 residues. Germline V gene lookup returns CDR1 MNHEY and CDR2 SVGAGI. The J segment lost 4 bases and the V segment lost 4 bases, leaving 5 bases of the junction unmatched. The CDR3 DNA reads TGTGCCAGCAGTTGGGACAGGGAAGCGTACGAGCAGTACTTC. Protein sequence: CASSWDREAYEQYF.

J is TRBJ2-5 and V is TRBV5-1; the D is unclear. Trimming stripped 2 bases from V and 5 bases from J, with 4 bases between. CDR1 is SGHRS, CDR2 YFSETQ, per germline. The CDR3 runs 11 residues. CDR3 nucleotides: TGCGCCAGCAGCTTTCTCGAGACCCAGTACTTC. As protein: CASSFLETQYF.

The gene calls are TRBV5-1 and TRBJ2-7; D may be TRBD2 (6 bases). The CDR3 is made up of 16 amino acids. The V gene lost 1 base and the J gene lost 2 bases, with 16 bases spanning the gap. Per the germline V gene, CDR1 is SGHRS and CDR2 is YFSETQ. CDR3 DNA: TGCGCCAGCAGCTTGTGGGGGGTGACAGAGACCTACGAGCAGTACTTC. It is translated as CASSLWGVTETYEQYF. Variable domain in full (rest from reference TRBV5-1 and TRBJ2-7): KAGVTQTPRYLIKTRGQQVTLSCSPISGHRSVSWYQQTPGQGLQFLFEYFSETQRNKGNFPGRFSGRQFSNSRSEMNVSTLELGDSALYLCASSLWGVTETYEQYFGPGTRLTVT.

CDR3 nucleotides: TGTGCCAGTAGTATAGGTCAGGGGGCCCACCAGCCCCAGCATTTT. Encoded protein: CASSIGQGAHQPQHF. This chain links TRBV19 with TRBJ1-5; TRBD1 matches 8 bases. The CDR3 consists of 15 residues. Germline lookup yields CDR1 LNHDA and CDR2 SQIVND (reference sequence). After removal of 1 base from V and 7 bases from J, the junction contained 6 bases not matched to a gene.

The chain uses TRBV5-6 and TRBJ2-5, with 7 bases identical to TRBD2. J was trimmed by 4 bases and V by 0 bases; bases with no gene match: 9. The germline CDR1 and CDR2 sequences are SGHDT and YYEEEE. The CDR3 extends over 16 amino acids. CDR3 region: CASSLVAGEVGETQYF. The DNA of the CDR3 is TGTGCCAGCAGCTTGGTTGCGGGAGAAGTAGGAGAGACCCAGTACTTC.

This clone was seen more than once but under ten times. The rearrangement links TRBV7-9 to TRBJ2-2; possibly TRBD1 for D (6 bases). The V gene's germline CDR1 is SEHNR and CDR2 FQNEAQ (reference sequence). The CDR3 has 13 residues. Deletions cut 10 bases from V and 4 bases from J, with 13 bases between. CDR3 residues: CAMGAPGTGELFF. As DNA, the CDR3 is TGTGCCATGGGGGCGCCAGGCACCGGGGAGCTGTTTTTT. The whole variable domain, remainder taken from reference TRBV7-9 and TRBJ2-2, is DTGVSQNPRHKITKRGQNVTFRCDPISEHNRLYWYRQTLGQGPEFLTYFQNEAQLEKSRLLSDRFSAERPKGSFSTLEIQRTEQGDSAMYLCAMGAPGTGELFFGEGSRLTVL.

The chain employs TRBV19 and TRBJ1-1; D not certain. V dropped 5 bases and J dropped 5 bases, with 15 bases sitting between them. The germline CDR1 and CDR2 sequences are LNHDA and SQIVND (reference sequence). The CDR3 runs to 14 residues. The CDR3 here is CASSLNMPGTEAFF. DNA of the CDR3: TGTGCCAGTAGTCTTAATATGCCGGGGACTGAAGCTTTCTTT.

This chain links TRBV9 with TRBJ2-7, with 9 bases lining up with TRBD2. There are 15 residues in the CDR3. In germline, CDR1 is SGDLS, CDR2 YYNGEE. The J segment lost 2 bases and the V segment lost 2 bases, leaving 5 bases of the junction unmatched. CDR3 DNA: TGTGCCAGCAGCGTCTGGACTAGCGCTACCTACGAGCAGTACTTC. Translation: CASSVWTSATYEQYF.

This clone was detected a few times. The rearrangement joins TRBV21-1 to TRBJ1-5; the table's D gene call, TRBD1, was not cross checked with the DNA. TRBV21-1 is a documented pseudogene. The CDR3 is 13 residues long. For the CDR3, the DNA is TGTGCCACCACGGACAATAGCAATCAGCCCCAGCATTTT. Translated, it gives CATTDNSNQPQHF.

The CDR3 DNA reads as TGTGCCAGCAGTTACTCAGGAGGGAGCCAGCCCCAGCATTTT. Translated: CASSYSGGSQPQHF. The chain joins TRBV6-6 to TRBJ1-5; no reliable D call. Trimming took off 0 bases at V and 7 bases at J, with 10 bases between the two ends. The CDR3 length is 14 residues. The germline V gene has CDR1 MNHNY and CDR2 SVGAGI (reference sequence).

Concerning this clone: Other nucleotide sequences from this sample produce the same CDR3. Written as DNA, the CDR3 is TGTGCCAGCTCACCACCGTCTGCAGGGGTGAACACTGAAGCTTTCTTT. Its protein is CASSPPSAGVNTEAFF. The chain employs TRBV18 and TRBJ1-1, with D perhaps matching TRBD1 (6 bases). The CDR3 has 16 residues. CDR1 is KGHSH, CDR2 LQKENI, per germline. Trimming removed 0 bases from V and 0 bases from J, with 11 bases in between. Looking up the rest from reference TRBV18 and TRBJ1-1 gives the full variable domain: NAGVMQNPRHLVRRRGQEARLRCSPMKGHSHVYWYRQLPEEGLKFMVYLQKENIIDESGMPKERFSAEFPKEGPSILRIQQVVRGDSAAYFCASSPPSAGVNTEAFFGQGTRLTVV.

The chain uses TRBV29-1 and TRBJ1-2; D gene uncertain. Germline loops: CDR1 SQVTM, CDR2 ANQGSEA. CDR3 length: 12 residues. V dropped 2 bases and J dropped 6 bases, with 10 bases sitting between them. The CDR3 bases are TGCAGCGTTGAAACCGGGGAAAATGGCTACACCTTC. It encodes CSVETGENGYTF.

In this sample, this clone turned up many times. The gene calls are TRBV11-3 and TRBJ2-3, with 7 nucleotides matching TRBD2. The CDR3 runs to 14 residues. J gave up 5 bases and V 8 bases, and 10 bases lay outside the gene matches. CDR1 SGHNT and CDR2 YENEEA come from the germline V gene. CDR3 in amino acids: CASSAGVGKDTQYF. The CDR3 DNA follows: TGTGCCAGCTCTGCGGGAGTCGGAAAAGATACGCAGTATTTT.